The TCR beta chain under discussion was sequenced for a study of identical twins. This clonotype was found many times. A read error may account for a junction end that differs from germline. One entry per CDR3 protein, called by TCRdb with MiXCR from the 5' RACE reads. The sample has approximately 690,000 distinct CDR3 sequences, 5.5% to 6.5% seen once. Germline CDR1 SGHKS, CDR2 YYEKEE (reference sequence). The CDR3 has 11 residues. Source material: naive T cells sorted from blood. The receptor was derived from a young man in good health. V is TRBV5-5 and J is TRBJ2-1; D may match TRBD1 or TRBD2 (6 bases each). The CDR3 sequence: CASRLEGVQFF. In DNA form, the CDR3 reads TGTGCCAGCAGATTGGAGGGGGTGCAGTTCTTC.